This TCR beta chain was documented in a study of OX40 agonist ivuxolimab in advanced cancers. Study as a whole: Ivuxolimab, an agonistic anti-OX40 (CD134) antibody, was given to patients.

Details on this clone: Its target is not known.

Findings and caveats of the study: Blood T cells, both CD4+ and CD8+, expanded clonally by week 6 at 0.1 to 3.0 mg/kg.

TCRdb's copy holds only in-frame clones and misses some; the assay was immunoSEQ multiplex PCR. The table has tens of thousands of clones, approximately 90% seen once. Trimming pared 1 base from V and 6 bases from J, leaving 9 bases between. The CDR3 consists of 14 residues. Germline V gene data show CDR1 as MGHRA and CDR2 as YSYEKL. The chain employs TRBV4-1 and TRBJ2-2; D remains unclear. The receptor comes from an adult with an advanced solid tumor such as melanoma, head and neck, liver or kidney cancer. The starting material was CD4+ or CD8+ T cells sorted from blood, obtained in a trial of the OX40 agonist ivuxolimab. The CDR3 DNA follows: TGCGCCAGCAGCCAAGTTCTAGTTTCCGGGGAGCTGTTTTTT. This codes for CASSQVLVSGELFF.